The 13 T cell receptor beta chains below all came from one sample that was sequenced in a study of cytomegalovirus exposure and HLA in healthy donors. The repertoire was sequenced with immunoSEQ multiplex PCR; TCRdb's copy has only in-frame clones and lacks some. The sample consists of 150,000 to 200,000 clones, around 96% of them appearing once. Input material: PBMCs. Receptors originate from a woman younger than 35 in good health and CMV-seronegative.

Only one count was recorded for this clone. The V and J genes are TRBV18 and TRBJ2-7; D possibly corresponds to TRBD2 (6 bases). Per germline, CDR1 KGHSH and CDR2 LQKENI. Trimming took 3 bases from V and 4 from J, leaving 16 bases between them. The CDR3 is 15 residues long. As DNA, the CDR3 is TGTGCCAGCTCACCCGAATCCGGGAGTTATTACGAGCAGTACTTC. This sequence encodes CASSPESGSYYEQYF.

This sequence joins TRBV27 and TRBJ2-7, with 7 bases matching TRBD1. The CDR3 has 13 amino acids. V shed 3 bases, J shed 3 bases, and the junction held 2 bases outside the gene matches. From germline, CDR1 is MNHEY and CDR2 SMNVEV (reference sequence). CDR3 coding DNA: TGTGCCAGCAGTTTGGGACAGAGCTACGAGCAGTACTTC. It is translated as CASSLGQSYEQYF.

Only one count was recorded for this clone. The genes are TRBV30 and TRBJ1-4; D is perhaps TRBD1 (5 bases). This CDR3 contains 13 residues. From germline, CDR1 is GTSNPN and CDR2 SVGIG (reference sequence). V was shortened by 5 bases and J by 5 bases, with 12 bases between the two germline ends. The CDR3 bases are TGTGCCTGGGACGACAGAAAGAATGAAAAACTGTTTTTT. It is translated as CAWDDRKNEKLFF.

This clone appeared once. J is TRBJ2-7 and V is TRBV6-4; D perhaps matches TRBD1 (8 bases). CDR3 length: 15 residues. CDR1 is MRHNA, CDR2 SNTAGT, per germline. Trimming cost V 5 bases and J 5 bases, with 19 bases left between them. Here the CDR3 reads CASSPQGAGENEQYF. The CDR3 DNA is TGTGCCAGCAGTCCGCAGGGGGCGGGGGAGAACGAGCAGTACTTC.

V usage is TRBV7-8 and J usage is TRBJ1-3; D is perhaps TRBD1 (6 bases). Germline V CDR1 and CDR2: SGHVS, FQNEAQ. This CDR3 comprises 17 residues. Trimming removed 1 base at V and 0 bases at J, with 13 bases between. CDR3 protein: CASSLEGGVPSGNTIYF. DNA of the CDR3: TGTGCCAGCAGCTTAGAGGGGGGGGTCCCCTCTGGAAACACCATATATTTT.

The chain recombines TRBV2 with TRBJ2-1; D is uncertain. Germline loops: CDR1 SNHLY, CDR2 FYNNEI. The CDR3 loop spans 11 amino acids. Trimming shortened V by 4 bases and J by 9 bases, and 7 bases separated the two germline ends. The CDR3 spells CASSVDSEQFF. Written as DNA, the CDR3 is TGTGCCAGCAGTGTTGATAGTGAGCAGTTCTTC.

CDR3 coding DNA: TGCGCCAGCAGCCAAGAAGGGGCCGGGACACCCAGGAGCTCCTATAATTCACCCCTCCACTTT. The encoded protein is CASSQEGAGTPRSSYNSPLHF. The genes are TRBV4-3 and TRBJ1-6; TRBD1 is a possible D gene (6 bases). Germline V gene lookup returns CDR1 LGHNA and CDR2 YSLEER. The CDR3 length is 21 residues. The ends were cut back, 0 bases at V and 0 bases at J, with 21 bases in the middle.

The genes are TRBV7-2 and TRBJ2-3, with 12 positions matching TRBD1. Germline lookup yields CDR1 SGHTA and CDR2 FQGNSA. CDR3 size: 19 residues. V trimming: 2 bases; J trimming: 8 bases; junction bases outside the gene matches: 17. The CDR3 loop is CASSLKQGSPGQGAGTQYF. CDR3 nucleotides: TGTGCCAGCAGCTTAAAGCAAGGGTCCCCGGGACAGGGGGCGGGTACGCAGTATTTT.

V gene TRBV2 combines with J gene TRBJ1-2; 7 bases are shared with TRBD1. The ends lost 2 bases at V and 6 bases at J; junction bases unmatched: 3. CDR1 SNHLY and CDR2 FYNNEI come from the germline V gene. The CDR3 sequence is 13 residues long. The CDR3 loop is CASSERTGDGYTF. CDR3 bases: TGTGCCAGCAGTGAAAGGACAGGAGATGGCTACACCTTC.

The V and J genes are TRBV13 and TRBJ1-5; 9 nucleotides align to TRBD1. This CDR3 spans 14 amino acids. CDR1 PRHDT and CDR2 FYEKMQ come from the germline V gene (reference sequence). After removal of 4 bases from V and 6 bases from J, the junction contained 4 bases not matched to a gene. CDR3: CASSSGQGSQPQHF. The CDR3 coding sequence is TGTGCCAGCAGCTCAGGACAGGGGAGTCAGCCCCAGCATTTT.

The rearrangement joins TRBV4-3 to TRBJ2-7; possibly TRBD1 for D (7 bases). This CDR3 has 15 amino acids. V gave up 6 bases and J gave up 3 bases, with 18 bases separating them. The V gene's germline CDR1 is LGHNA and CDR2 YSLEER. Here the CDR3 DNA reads TGCGCCAGCAGACGGGATCACCAGGGGGGCTACGAGCAGTACTTC. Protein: CASRRDHQGGYEQYF.

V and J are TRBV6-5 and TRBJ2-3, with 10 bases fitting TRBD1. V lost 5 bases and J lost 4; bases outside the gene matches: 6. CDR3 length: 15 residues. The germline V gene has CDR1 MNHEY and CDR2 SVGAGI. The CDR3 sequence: CASSRGQGYADTQYF. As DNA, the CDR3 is TGTGCCAGCAGTCGGGGACAGGGGTATGCAGATACGCAGTATTTT.

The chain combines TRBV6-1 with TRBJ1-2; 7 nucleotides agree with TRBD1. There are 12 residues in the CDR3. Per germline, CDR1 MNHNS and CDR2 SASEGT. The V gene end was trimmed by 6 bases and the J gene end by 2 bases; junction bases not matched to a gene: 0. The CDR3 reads CASRQGNYGYTF. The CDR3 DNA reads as TGTGCCAGCAGACAGGGGAACTATGGCTACACCTTC.